This T cell receptor (beta chain) was retrieved from a study of long-term antiretroviral therapy in people with HIV. The authors ran the immunoSEQ assay, v3.0, at survey level. The protocol was immunoSEQ multiplex PCR, while the TCRdb copy is restricted to in-frame clones and leaves out a portion. The top ten clones hold 10% to 15% of a sample with 20,000 to 25,000 clones, 85% of them seen once. CDR3 length: 14 amino acids. Deletions cut 8 bases from V and 0 bases from J, with 11 bases between. Per the germline V gene, CDR1 is WSHSY and CDR2 is SAAADI. The TCR sequence derives from a man aged 35 to 55 with HIV. The chain recombines TRBV10-2 with TRBJ1-5; weak D call: TRBD1 (5 bases). Source: unsorted PBMCs, taken 1.6 years after starting antiretroviral therapy. For the CDR3, the DNA is TGCGCCAGCGGAGGGGCCAGTAGCAATCAGCCCCAGCATTTT. This encodes CASGGASSNQPQHF.